These 15 T cell receptor beta chains were all obtained from the same sample, sequenced in a study of cytomegalovirus exposure and HLA in healthy donors. Use of 60 Vbeta and 13 Jbeta primers characterized the PCR. Some clones are missing from TCRdb's copy, which holds only in-frame ones; the method was immunoSEQ multiplex PCR. The data contain around 100,000 clones, 65% to 75% of them singletons. Sequencing was performed on PBMCs. These receptors all come from a man aged 35-49 years in good health and CMV-seropositive.

In its sample, this clone was seen a few times. This chain links TRBV7-9 with TRBJ1-5; D gene unclear. Germline CDR1 SEHNR, CDR2 FQNEAQ (reference sequence). The CDR3 covers 14 residues. V lost 8 bases to trimming and J lost 5 bases, with 16 bases between them. CDR3 region: CASGPDDGYQPQHF. DNA of the CDR3: TGTGCCAGCGGCCCTGACGACGGGTATCAGCCCCAGCATTTT.

This clone came up a few times. The chain combines TRBV6-1 with TRBJ2-7, with TRBD2 matching over 10 bases. CDR3 size: 15 residues. Trimming cost V 1 base and J 2 bases; bases outside gene matches: 2. Looked up from germline, CDR1 is MNHNS and CDR2 is SASEGT. The CDR3 spells CASSEGTSGAYEQYV. The CDR3, as DNA: TGTGCCAGCAGTGAAGGGACTAGCGGAGCCTACGAGCAGTACGTC.

J is TRBJ2-1 and V is TRBV27, with D perhaps matching TRBD2 (6 bases). This CDR3 has 14 residues. Per germline, CDR1 MNHEY and CDR2 SMNVEV (reference sequence). The V end lost 2 bases, the J end lost 4 bases, and 9 bases lay between the germline ends. The CDR3, as DNA: TGTGCCAGCAGTTTACCGGGACTTTACAATGAGCAGTTCTTC. Amino acid sequence: CASSLPGLYNEQFF.

CDR3 in DNA: TGTGCCAGCAGTTTAGGGACAGGGGTTCCCCTCACAGATACGCAGTATTTT. It specifies CASSLGTGVPLTDTQYF. V usage is TRBV28 and J usage is TRBJ2-3; 10 bases fit TRBD1. This CDR3 contains 17 residues. Germline V lookup: CDR1 MDHEN, CDR2 SYDVKM. J gave up 2 bases and V 2 bases, and 7 bases lay outside the gene matches.

This clone was counted between two and nine times. The chain is built from TRBV6-1 and TRBJ1-1, with a weak D call TRBD1 (5 bases). Between the trimmed V and J ends, which lost 11 bases and 4 bases, there was a span of 14 bases. Germline lookup yields CDR1 MNHNS and CDR2 SASEGT. The CDR3 is 12 residues long. The chain's CDR3 is CASRGRSTEAFF. For the CDR3, the DNA is TGTGCCTCTAGGGGAAGGAGCACTGAAGCTTTCTTT.

The gene calls are TRBV6-5 and TRBJ2-1; TRBD1 aligns across 10 bases. V was clipped by 11 bases and J by 12 bases; unmatched bases: 19. Germline V gives CDR1 MNHEY, CDR2 SVGAGI. The CDR3 sequence is 15 residues long. The DNA of the CDR3 is TGTGCCCGGAAGAGGGACAGGGGAGGGGTACATGGGCAGTTCTTC. Translation: CARKRDRGGVHGQFF.

This clone was detected only a few times. The chain links TRBV6-6 to TRBJ2-7, with D possibly being TRBD2 (5 bases). V was cut by 6 bases and J by 4 bases, with 10 bases left in between. Germline V CDR1 and CDR2: MNHNY, SVGAGI (reference sequence). This CDR3 comprises 12 residues. CDR3 coding DNA: TGTGCCAGCAGGCTAGCTGAATACGAGCAGTACTTC. Protein: CASRLAEYEQYF.

This chain joins TRBV19 and TRBJ2-7; 13 bases are a match to TRBD2. V dropped 5 bases and J dropped 2; count of bases not matched to a gene: 3. Germline lookup yields CDR1 LNHDA and CDR2 SQIVND (reference sequence). This CDR3 is built from 15 residues. The CDR3 spells CASSVGLAGPYEQYF. The CDR3 region has the DNA TGTGCCAGTAGTGTGGGACTAGCGGGACCCTACGAGCAGTACTTC.

This clone was found a few times. The gene calls are TRBV6-5 and TRBJ1-5, with D maybe TRBD1 (6 bases). The CDR3 is 14 amino acids. Between the trimmed V and J ends, which lost 6 bases and 6 bases, there was a span of 15 bases. Germline-derived CDR1 and CDR2 are MNHEY and SVGAGI. The CDR3 sequence is CASRTSLRGQPQHF. CDR3 bases: TGTGCCAGCAGAACCTCCCTCAGGGGTCAGCCCCAGCATTTT.

V usage is TRBV15 and J usage is TRBJ2-1, with D possibly being TRBD2 (5 bases). This CDR3 has 15 residues. Per germline, CDR1 LNHNV and CDR2 YYDKDF (reference sequence). V lost 3 bases to trimming and J lost 8 bases, with 17 bases between them. The chain's CDR3 is CATSRYGVPNDEQFF. The CDR3 DNA reads as TGTGCCACCAGCAGGTACGGGGTACCAAACGATGAGCAGTTCTTC.

The V and J genes are TRBV4-2 and TRBJ1-2; a possible D gene is TRBD1 (6 bases). Trimming left V 2 bases short and J 5 bases short, with 15 bases between. Germline V gives CDR1 LGHNA, CDR2 YNFKEQ. The length of the CDR3 is 15 residues. The CDR3 DNA sequence: TGTGCCAGCAGCCAATCGACTGGACAGAATTATGGCTACACCTTC. Translating it yields CASSQSTGQNYGYTF.

V gene TRBV6-5 combines with J gene TRBJ2-7, with 9 positions matching TRBD2. V lost 5 bases, J lost 6 bases, and 8 bases stayed unmatched. This CDR3 region has 14 residues. Germline-derived CDR1 and CDR2 are MNHEY and SVGAGI. The CDR3 protein is CASSPTSGYGEQYF. The CDR3 DNA sequence: TGTGCCAGCAGTCCTACTAGCGGGTATGGCGAGCAGTACTTC.

The chain couples TRBV7-9 to TRBJ1-2, with a tentative D call TRBD1 (6 bases). The CDR3 has 13 amino acids. Trimming stripped 5 bases from V and 7 bases from J, with 14 bases between. The germline V gene encodes CDR1 SEHNR and CDR2 FQNEAQ (reference sequence). This chain's CDR3 is CASSPGGASGYTF. CDR3 bases: TGTGCCAGCAGCCCGGGGGGGGCGAGTGGCTACACCTTC.

J is TRBJ2-7 and V is TRBV7-9; TRBD1 matches at 10 bases. The CDR3 has 14 amino acids. The trim removed 0 bases at V and 4 bases at J, leaving 0 bases unmatched. Germline assignment: CDR1 SEHNR and CDR2 FQNEAQ (reference sequence). The CDR3 DNA sequence: TGTGCCAGCAGCTTAGCGGGACAGGGGTACGAGCAGTACTTC. Translating gives CASSLAGQGYEQYF.

The chain combines TRBV7-9 with TRBJ2-3; D is ambiguous. Per germline, CDR1 SEHNR and CDR2 FQNEAQ (reference sequence). The CDR3 has 14 residues. V was cut by 3 bases and J by 0 bases, with 7 bases left in between. This CDR3 is CASSFSLSTDTQYF. The CDR3 DNA follows: TGTGCCAGCAGCTTCTCCTTAAGCACAGATACGCAGTATTTT.